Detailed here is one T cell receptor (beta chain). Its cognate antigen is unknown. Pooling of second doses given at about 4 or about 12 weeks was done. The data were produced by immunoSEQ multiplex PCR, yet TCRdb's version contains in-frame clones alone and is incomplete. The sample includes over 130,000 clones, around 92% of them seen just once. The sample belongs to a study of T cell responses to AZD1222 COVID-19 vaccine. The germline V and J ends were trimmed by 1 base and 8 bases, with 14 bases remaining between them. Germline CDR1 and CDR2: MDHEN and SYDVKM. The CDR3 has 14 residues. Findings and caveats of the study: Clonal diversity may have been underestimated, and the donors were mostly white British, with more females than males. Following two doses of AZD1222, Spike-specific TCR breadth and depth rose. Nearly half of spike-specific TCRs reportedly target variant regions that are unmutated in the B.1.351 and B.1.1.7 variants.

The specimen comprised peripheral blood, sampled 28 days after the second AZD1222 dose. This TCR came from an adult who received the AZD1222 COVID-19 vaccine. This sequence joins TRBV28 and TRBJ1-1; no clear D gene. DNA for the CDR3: TGTGCCAGCAGTTTATTAGGCGAACAGCGAGAAGCTTTCTTT. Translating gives CASSLLGEQREAFF.